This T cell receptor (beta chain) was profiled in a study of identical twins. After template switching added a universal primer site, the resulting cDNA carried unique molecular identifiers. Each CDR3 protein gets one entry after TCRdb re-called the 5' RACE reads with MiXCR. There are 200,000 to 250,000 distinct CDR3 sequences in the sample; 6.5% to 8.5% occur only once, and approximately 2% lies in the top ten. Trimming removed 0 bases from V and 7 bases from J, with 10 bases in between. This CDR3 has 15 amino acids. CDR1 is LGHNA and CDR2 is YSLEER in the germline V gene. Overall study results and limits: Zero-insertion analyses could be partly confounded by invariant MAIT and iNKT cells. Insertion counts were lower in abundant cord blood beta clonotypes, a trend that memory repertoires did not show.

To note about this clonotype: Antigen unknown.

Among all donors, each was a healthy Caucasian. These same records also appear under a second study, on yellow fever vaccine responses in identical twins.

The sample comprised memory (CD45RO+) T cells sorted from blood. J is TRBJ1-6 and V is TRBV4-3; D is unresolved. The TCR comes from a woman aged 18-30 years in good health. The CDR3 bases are TGCGCCAGCAGCCAAGATGCGGGATTCAATTCACCCCTCCACTTT. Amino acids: CASSQDAGFNSPLHF.